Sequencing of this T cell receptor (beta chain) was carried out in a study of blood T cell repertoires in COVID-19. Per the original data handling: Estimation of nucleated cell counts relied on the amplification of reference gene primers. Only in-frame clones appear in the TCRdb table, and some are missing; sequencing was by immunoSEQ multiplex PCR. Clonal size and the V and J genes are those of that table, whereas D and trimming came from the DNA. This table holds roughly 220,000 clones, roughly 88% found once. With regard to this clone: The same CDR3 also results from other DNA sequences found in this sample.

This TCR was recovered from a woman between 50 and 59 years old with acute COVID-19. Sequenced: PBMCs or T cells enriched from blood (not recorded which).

The CDR3 here is CASSLPGGAYEQYF. As DNA, the CDR3 is TGTGCCAGCAGTCTCCCCGGCGGGGCTTACGAGCAGTACTTC. This chain connects TRBV28 to TRBJ2-7; possibly TRBD2 for D (6 bases). CDR3 length: 14 residues. Germline V gene data show CDR1 as MDHEN and CDR2 as SYDVKM. Trimming took 5 bases from V and 4 from J, leaving 15 bases between them.